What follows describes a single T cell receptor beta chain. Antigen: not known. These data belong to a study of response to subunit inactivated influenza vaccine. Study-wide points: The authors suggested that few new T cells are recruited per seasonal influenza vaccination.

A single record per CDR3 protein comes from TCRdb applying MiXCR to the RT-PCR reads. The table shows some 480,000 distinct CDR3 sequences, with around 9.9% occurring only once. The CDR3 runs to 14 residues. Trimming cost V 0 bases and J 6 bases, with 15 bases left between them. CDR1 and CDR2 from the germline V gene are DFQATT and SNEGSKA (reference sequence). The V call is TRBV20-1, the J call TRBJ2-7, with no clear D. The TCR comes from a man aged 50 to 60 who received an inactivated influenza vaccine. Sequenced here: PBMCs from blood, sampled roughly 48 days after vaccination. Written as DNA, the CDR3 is TGCAGTGCTAGAGATCCGAGATTTATTGGCGAGCAGTACTTC. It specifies CSARDPRFIGEQYF.